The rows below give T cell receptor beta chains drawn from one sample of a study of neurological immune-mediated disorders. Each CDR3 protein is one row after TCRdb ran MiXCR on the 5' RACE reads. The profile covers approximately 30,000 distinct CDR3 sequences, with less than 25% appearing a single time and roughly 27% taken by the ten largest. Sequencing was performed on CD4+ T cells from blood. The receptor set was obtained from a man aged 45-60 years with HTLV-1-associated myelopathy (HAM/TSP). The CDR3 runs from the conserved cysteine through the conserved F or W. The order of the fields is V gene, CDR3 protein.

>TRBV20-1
CSATGQGYTF
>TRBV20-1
CSARALSVGLSGYNEQFF
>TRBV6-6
CASSYSRVGNTEAFF
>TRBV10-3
CAISDTGQGQKETQYF
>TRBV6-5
CASSSQGVGNEKLFF
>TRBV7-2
CASSPQWNEQFF
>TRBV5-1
CASIPVSRRADTQYF
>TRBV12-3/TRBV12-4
CASSLGQGVRQPQHF
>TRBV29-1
CSAGPGYEQYF
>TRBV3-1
CASSPRSGPGDGYTF
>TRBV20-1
CSAIKDRGGYEQYF
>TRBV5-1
CASQPQGSTTDTQYF
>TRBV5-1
CASSLLFSEEQFF
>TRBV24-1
CATQAGGINEQFF
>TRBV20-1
CSARVLVATSTDTQYF
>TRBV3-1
CASSQVRQGAAEAFF